Detailed here is one T cell receptor beta chain. The final CDR3 position lacks the conserved phenylalanine or tryptophan, pointing to a likely read error. The DNA is omitted, as the CDR3 cannot be located on it reliably, and the CDR3 follows TCRdb's listing. The data stem from a study of blood T cell repertoires in COVID-19. For the study at large: Whether acute or convalescent, the COVID-19 samples came from the United States, Italy and Spain.

Enrolled during active infection, Seattle patients were then followed longitudinally. Per the original methods: Reference gene primers were amplified, and this amplification served to estimate nucleated cell counts. Assay used: immunoSEQ multiplex PCR; TCRdb lists only in-frame clones, some missing. V, J and clone size are taken as reported in that table, and D and trimming were inferred from the DNA itself. The sample shows under 400,000 clones, 88% of them seen only once. The CDR3 contains 8 residues when both ends are counted. This chain uses TRBV21-1 with TRBJ1-6. TRBV21-1 is a known pseudogene. This sequence originates from a woman in her 30s with COVID-19, enrolled during active disease. The specimen sequenced was peripheral blood. CDR3 protein: CASSKHYS.